The 5 T cell receptor beta chains presented below share a single source sample, sequenced in a study of cytomegalovirus exposure and HLA in healthy donors. The primer mix had 60 Vbeta and 13 Jbeta primers. Clones were read by immunoSEQ multiplex PCR, and TCRdb kept only the in-frame ones, dropping some. This repertoire shows about 180,000 clones, 80% found once; its top ten account for around 6%. Sequenced material: PBMCs. Receptors originate from a man between 35 and 55 years old in good health and CMV-seronegative.

This chain uses TRBV7-2 with TRBJ1-1, with 7 bases matching TRBD1. Germline V CDR1 and CDR2: SGHTA, FQGNSA. The CDR3 is 16 amino acids. The junction had 8 bases not matched to a gene; V was cut back by 4 bases and J by 0 bases. The CDR3 loop reads CASSYIGGQMNTEAFF. CDR3 in DNA: TGTGCCAGCAGCTACATCGGGGGACAGATGAACACTGAAGCTTTCTTT.

This chain connects TRBV15 to TRBJ1-2, with 7 bases identical to TRBD1. CDR1 is LNHNV, CDR2 YYDKDF, per germline (reference sequence). The CDR3 contains 13 residues. Germline trimming cut 3 bases from V and 2 bases from J; bases unmatched to any gene: 0. CDR3 bases: TGTGCCACCAGCAGGGACAGGAACTATGGCTACACCTTC. It codes for CATSRDRNYGYTF. The whole variable domain, filled in from reference TRBV15 and TRBJ1-2, reads DAMVIQNPRYQVTQFGKPVTLSCSQTLNHNVMYWYQQKSSQAPKLLFHYYDKDFNNEADTPDNFQSRRPNTSFCFLDIRSPGLGDTAMYLCATSRDRNYGYTFGSGTRLTVV.

The V call is TRBV27, the J call TRBJ2-2; D may be TRBD1 (6 bases). From germline, CDR1 is MNHEY and CDR2 SMNVEV (reference sequence). The CDR3 is 15 residues long. V gave up 6 bases and J gave up 1 base, with 12 bases separating them. The CDR3 DNA follows: TGTGCCAGCAGCCAGGACAGATTGAACACCGGGGAGCTGTTTTTT. Protein sequence: CASSQDRLNTGELFF.

The rearrangement joins TRBV11-2 to TRBJ1-6; D remains unclear. The CDR3 spans 15 residues. Germline V CDR1 and CDR2: SGHAT, FQNNGV. V gave up 0 bases and J gave up 9 bases, with 12 bases separating them. The CDR3 DNA reads TGTGCCAGCAGCTTAGATCGATCGAGGGTTTCACCCCTCCACTTT. Amino acids: CASSLDRSRVSPLHF.

CDR3 nucleotides: TGTGCCAGCAGCTTAGGATATTTCTCTGGAAACACCATATATTTT. This codes for CASSLGYFSGNTIYF. V and J are TRBV13 and TRBJ1-3; D unresolved. The CDR3 is 15 residues long. V was cut by 0 bases and J by 0 bases, with 6 bases left in between. Looked up from germline, CDR1 is PRHDT and CDR2 is FYEKMQ (reference sequence).